These T cell receptor beta chains were read from a single sample in a study of shared clonotypes between healthy human individuals. Method: immunoSEQ multiplex PCR; TCRdb's copy keeps in-frame clones and lacks some. The table has more than 450,000 clones, approximately 79% seen once. The material sequenced was PBMCs. The receptors here all came from a woman between 40 and 55 years old in good health. Some clones in this sample may be carry-over from other donors' samples. The CDR3 runs from the conserved cysteine through the conserved F or W. The D gene is left open where the match is weak. Some rows mark clone size as missing; the rest say once, few, many or name a class of expanded clone.

>TRBV10-3|TRBJ2-1|-|TRBD2
CAISRTSNEQFF
TGTGCCATCAGTAGGACTAGCAATGAGCAGTTCTTC
>TRBV28|TRBJ1-1|-|TRBD1
CAAGGGTEAFF
TGCGCCGCAGGGGGGGGCACTGAAGCTTTCTTT
>TRBV19|TRBJ2-1|-|TRBD2
CASSLGTSGYNEQFF
TGTGCCAGTAGTCTAGGGACTAGCGGATACAATGAGCAGTTCTTC
>TRBV5-8|TRBJ2-7|-|-
CASSQSREQYF
TGTGCCAGCAGCCAAAGTCGCGAGCAGTACTTC
>TRBV4-2|TRBJ2-7|-|TRBD2
CASSQDLTGEGSYEQYF
TGTGCCAGCAGCCAAGACCTGACGGGGGAGGGTAGCTACGAGCAGTACTTC
>TRBV25-1|TRBJ1-1|once|-
CASGANTEAFF
TGTGCCAGTGGGGCGAACACTGAAGCTTTCTTT
>TRBV5-1|TRBJ2-7|-|TRBD2
CASSWGAAGVQEQYF
TGCGCCAGCAGCTGGGGCGCGGCGGGAGTCCAGGAGCAGTACTTC
>TRBV18|TRBJ2-1|-|-
CASSPPALSYNEQFF
TGTGCCAGCTCACCACCGGCGTTATCCTACAATGAGCAGTTCTTC
>TRBV10-2|TRBJ2-1|-|TRBD2
CASSESSGIYNEQFF
TGCGCCAGCAGTGAATCTAGCGGAATCTACAATGAGCAGTTCTTC
>TRBV10-3|TRBJ1-3|-|-
CAISERTTSSGNTIYF
TGTGCCATCAGTGAGAGGACAACAAGCTCTGGAAACACCATATATTTT
>TRBV7-2|TRBJ1-2|-|-
CASSLGTRYGYTF
TGTGCCAGCAGCTTAGGGACAAGATATGGCTACACCTTC
>TRBV2|TRBJ2-1|-|-
CASTRFSYNEQFF
TGTGCCAGCACCCGATTCTCCTACAATGAGCAGTTCTTC
>TRBV7-3|TRBJ2-2|once|TRBD2
CASSPTASGNTGELFF
TGTGCCAGCAGCCCAACGGCTAGCGGGAACACCGGGGAGCTGTTTTTT
>TRBV25-1|TRBJ2-7|-|-
CASSDRDRYEQYF
TGTGCCAGCAGTGACAGGGATCGCTACGAGCAGTACTTC
>TRBV7-9|TRBJ1-4|-|TRBD1
CASSPIPGQGPNEKLFF
TGTGCCAGCAGCCCGATCCCGGGACAGGGACCTAATGAAAAACTGTTTTTT
>TRBV4-1|TRBJ2-7|-|-
CASSQELGLVANTYEQYF
TGCGCCAGCAGCCAAGAATTGGGTTTGGTAGCCAATACCTACGAGCAGTACTTC
>TRBV10-2|TRBJ2-1|few|TRBD2
CASRVPGLAGGEQFF
TGCGCCAGCAGGGTACCGGGACTAGCGGGAGGAGAGCAGTTCTTC
>TRBV7-6|TRBJ2-2|-|TRBD1
CASSLRQGLNTGELFF
TGTGCCAGCAGCTTAAGACAGGGTTTGAACACCGGGGAGCTGTTTTTT
>TRBV7-9|TRBJ2-7|-|TRBD1
CASSQDRGIGEQYF
TGTGCCAGCAGCCAGGACAGGGGGATCGGCGAGCAGTACTTC
>TRBV28|TRBJ1-2|many|TRBD1
CASSYGTAYGYTF
TGTGCCAGCAGTTACGGGACAGCCTATGGCTACACCTTC
>TRBV30|TRBJ2-4|-|TRBD2
CAWSLKGLTKNIQYF
TGTGCCTGGAGTTTGAAGGGACTAACCAAAAACATTCAGTACTTC
>TRBV19|TRBJ1-6|-|TRBD1
CASSGQVLEPLHF
TGTGCCAGTAGCGGACAGGTACTCGAACCCCTCCACTTT
>TRBV5-1|TRBJ2-1|-|TRBD2
CASSLAAGLALHEQFF
TGCGCCAGCAGCTTGGCCGCTGGACTAGCTTTACATGAGCAGTTCTTC
>TRBV5-3|TRBJ2-3|-|-
CARRLGGGSTDTQYF
TGTGCCAGAAGATTGGGGGGAGGAAGCACAGATACGCAGTATTTT
>TRBV6-4|TRBJ2-3|few|-
CASSLSADSTDTQYF
TGTGCCAGCAGTTTGTCGGCGGACAGCACAGATACGCAGTATTTT
>TRBV4-2|TRBJ1-3|-|TRBD1
CASRDRGLSGNTIYF
TGTGCCAGCCGGGACAGGGGGCTTTCTGGAAACACCATATATTTT
>TRBV11-2|TRBJ1-2|-|-
CASSPNGAGGGYTF
TGTGCCAGCAGCCCGAACGGGGCCGGGGGTGGCTACACCTTC
>TRBV5-5|TRBJ2-7|many|TRBD1
CASRSGTGGYEQYF
TGTGCCAGCAGAAGCGGGACAGGGGGCTACGAGCAGTACTTC
>TRBV7-8|TRBJ2-7|-|-
CASGTGVPYEQYF
TGTGCCAGCGGAACGGGGGTCCCCTACGAGCAGTACTTC
>TRBV9|TRBJ2-2|-|-
CASKKGESVGELFF
TGTGCCAGCAAGAAGGGGGAGTCAGTCGGGGAGCTGTTTTTT